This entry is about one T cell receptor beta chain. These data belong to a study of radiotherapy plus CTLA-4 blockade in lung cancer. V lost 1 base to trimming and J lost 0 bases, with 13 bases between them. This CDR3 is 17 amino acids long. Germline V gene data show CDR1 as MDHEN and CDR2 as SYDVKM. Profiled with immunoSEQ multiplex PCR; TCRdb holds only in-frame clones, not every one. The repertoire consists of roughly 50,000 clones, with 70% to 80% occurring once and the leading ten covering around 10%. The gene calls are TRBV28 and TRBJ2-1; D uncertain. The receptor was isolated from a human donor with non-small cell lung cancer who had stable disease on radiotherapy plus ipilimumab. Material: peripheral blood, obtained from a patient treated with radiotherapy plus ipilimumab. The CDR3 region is CASSLSSAPSSYNEQFF. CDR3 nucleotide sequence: TGTGCCAGCAGTTTATCCAGCGCCCCGAGCTCCTACAATGAGCAGTTCTTC.